Listed below are T cell receptor beta chains from one sample, sequenced in a study of CD8 T cells in ankylosing spondylitis. TCRdb used MiXCR to reprocess the 5' RACE reads, holding one entry per CDR3 protein. This table holds around 440,000 distinct CDR3 sequences, over 15% found once. Sequencing was performed on blood, either unsorted or a sorted T cell fraction (not recorded which). The receptors come from a male donor with ankylosing spondylitis. CDR3s include the opening cysteine and the closing phenylalanine or tryptophan. The D gene is left open where the match is weak. Clone size is stated in some rows and not others, as once, few, many or a class when expanded.

V gene	D gene	clone size	J gene	CDR3 protein	CDR3 DNA
TRBV5-1	.	many	TRBJ1-1	CASSLTDGAIGAFF	TGCGCCAGCAGCTTGACCGACGGGGCGATCGGAGCTTTCTTT
TRBV7-8	TRBD2	few	TRBJ2-7	CASSFPGTSLYEQYF	TGTGCCAGCAGCTTCCCCGGGACTAGTCTCTACGAGCAGTACTTC
TRBV20-1	.	few	TRBJ2-7	CSAREYDLFSYEQYF	TGCAGTGCTAGAGAATACGACCTGTTCTCCTACGAGCAGTACTTC
TRBV4-3	.	many	TRBJ2-1	CASSQEQGTEQFF	TGCGCCAGCAGCCAAGAACAGGGAACTGAGCAGTTCTTC
TRBV12-3/TRBV12-4	.	many	TRBJ1-1	CASTLNGGYTEAFF	TGTGCCAGCACGCTGAATGGCGGTTACACTGAAGCTTTCTTT
TRBV5-4	.	.	TRBJ2-2	CASSFDHPGELFF	TGTGCCAGCAGCTTCGACCATCCCGGGGAGCTGTTTTTT
TRBV5-1	.	few	TRBJ1-1	CASSFSTGTKNTEAFF	TGCGCCAGCAGCTTCTCAACCGGGACAAAGAACACTGAAGCTTTCTTT
TRBV5-1	.	many	TRBJ2-7	CASSLQGSYEQYF	TGCGCCAGCAGCCTCCAGGGATCCTACGAGCAGTACTTC
TRBV4-1	TRBD2	.	TRBJ2-7	CASSQDWSSGPLDEQYF	TGCGCCAGCAGCCAAGATTGGTCTAGCGGGCCCCTGGATGAGCAGTACTTC
TRBV15	.	.	TRBJ2-3	CATSRGLLNTDTQYF	TGTGCCACCAGCAGGGGGTTACTCAACACAGATACGCAGTATTTT
TRBV18	.	few	TRBJ1-1	CASSPLGGLDTEAFF	TGTGCCAGCTCACCACTGGGAGGGTTGGACACTGAAGCTTTCTTT
TRBV5-1	TRBD2	few	TRBJ2-5	CASSFRRGGRETQYF	TGCGCCAGCAGCTTTCGCCGGGGGGGCCGAGAGACCCAGTACTTC
TRBV11-2	TRBD1	few	TRBJ1-3	CASSLSRGQAGNTIYF	TGTGCCAGCAGCTTAAGTAGGGGGCAAGCTGGAAACACCATATATTTT
TRBV12-3/TRBV12-4	.	many	TRBJ2-5	CASTSYLEETQYF	TGTGCCAGCACCTCATACCTGGAAGAGACCCAGTACTTC
TRBV6-2/TRBV6-3	TRBD2	few	TRBJ2-2	CASARGGATGELFF	TGTGCCAGCGCCCGGGGAGGGGCCACCGGGGAGCTGTTTTTT
TRBV20-1	.	few	TRBJ1-2	CSASTPQGHYGYTF	TGCAGTGCTTCAACACCACAGGGTCACTATGGCTACACCTTC
TRBV5-1	TRBD1	few	TRBJ2-7	CASSSMTGGYEQYF	TGCGCCAGCAGCTCCATGACAGGGGGCTACGAGCAGTACTTC
TRBV6-1	TRBD1	.	TRBJ2-2	CASRLRDRENGELFF	TGTGCCAGCAGACTTCGGGACAGGGAAAACGGGGAGCTGTTTTTT
TRBV18	.	few	TRBJ1-1	CASSLFTNTEAFF	TGTGCCAGCTCACTTTTTACTAACACTGAAGCTTTCTTT
TRBV6-1	.	few	TRBJ2-7	CASMGQGKPYEQYF	TGTGCCAGCATGGGGCAGGGGAAGCCCTACGAGCAGTACTTC
TRBV6-2/TRBV6-3	TRBD2	.	TRBJ2-7	CASRTPRGPSGLATYEQYF	TGTGCCAGCAGGACCCCCAGAGGTCCCTCGGGACTAGCTACCTACGAGCAGTACTTC
TRBV5-1	TRBD2	few	TRBJ2-7	CASSLGPQRGTHEQYF	TGCGCCAGCAGCTTGGGTCCTCAGCGGGGGACCCACGAGCAGTACTTC
TRBV27	.	.	TRBJ1-4	CASSFRGRANEKLFF	TGTGCCAGCAGTTTTCGCGGGCGAGCCAATGAAAAACTGTTTTTT
TRBV9	TRBD1	.	TRBJ2-7	CASSVAWSTGAEGEQYF	TGTGCCAGCAGCGTAGCTTGGTCGACAGGGGCTGAAGGCGAGCAGTACTTC
TRBV25-1	TRBD1	few	TRBJ2-3	CASSEGYRGIADTQYF	TGTGCCAGCAGTGAAGGGTACAGGGGAATTGCAGATACGCAGTATTTT
TRBV7-2	.	.	TRBJ1-6	CASSFSPGGSYNSPLHF	TGTGCCAGCAGCTTTTCCCCTGGGGGGTCCTATAATTCACCCCTCCACTTT